This T cell receptor beta chain came from a study of a mutant IDH1 vaccine in newly diagnosed glioma. Clones were sequenced by immunoSEQ multiplex PCR, and TCRdb holds only the in-frame ones, with some missing. The table has over 95,000 clones, roughly nine tenths seen once. Comment on this clone: Its antigen is not identified.

Study-wide results and limits: Of all patients, 85% to 95% showed vaccine-induced immune responses.

V lost 4 bases and J lost 2, with 9 bases in between. Germline-derived CDR1 and CDR2 are MGHRA and YSYEKL. There are 14 residues in the CDR3. Time point indicated: week 11, during vaccination. Topical imiquimod accompanied each vaccine dose, which consisted of 300 ug of mutant IDH1 20-mer peptide. The rearrangement links TRBV4-1 to TRBJ1-3; D is possibly TRBD1 (5 bases). Sequenced here: PBMCs, sampled from a glioma patient whose treatment included an IDH1 peptide vaccine. The source is a woman aged 45 to 65 with glioma. CDR3 residues: CASSRRTTGNTIYF. For the CDR3, the DNA is TGCGCCAGCAGCCGCAGGACAACTGGAAACACCATATATTTT.